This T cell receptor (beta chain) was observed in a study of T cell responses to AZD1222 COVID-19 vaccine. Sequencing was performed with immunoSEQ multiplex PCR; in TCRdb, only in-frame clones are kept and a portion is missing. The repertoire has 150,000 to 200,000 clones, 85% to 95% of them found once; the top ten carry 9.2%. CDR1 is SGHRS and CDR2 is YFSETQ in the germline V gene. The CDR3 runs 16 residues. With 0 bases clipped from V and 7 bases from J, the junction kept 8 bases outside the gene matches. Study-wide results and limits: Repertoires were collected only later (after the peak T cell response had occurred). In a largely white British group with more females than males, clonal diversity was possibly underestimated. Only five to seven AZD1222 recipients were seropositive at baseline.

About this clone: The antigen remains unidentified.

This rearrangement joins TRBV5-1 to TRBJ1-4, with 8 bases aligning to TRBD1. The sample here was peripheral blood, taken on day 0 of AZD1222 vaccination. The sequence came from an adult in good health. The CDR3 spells CASSLAGGTGGEKLFF. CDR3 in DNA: TGCGCCAGCAGCTTGGCCGGTGGGACAGGAGGTGAAAAACTGTTTTTT. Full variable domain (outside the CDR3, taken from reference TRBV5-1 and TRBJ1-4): KAGVTQTPRYLIKTRGQQVTLSCSPISGHRSVSWYQQTPGQGLQFLFEYFSETQRNKGNFPGRFSGRQFSNSRSEMNVSTLELGDSALYLCASSLAGGTGGEKLFFGSGTQLSVL.